This T cell receptor beta chain is from a study of shared clonotypes between healthy human individuals. Study-level information: CD4 naive and CD4 memory each took three plates per donor, while CD8 naive took two and CD8 memory one.

Measured with immunoSEQ multiplex PCR; TCRdb has only the in-frame clones, and not every one. In the table there are over a million clones, approximately 80% of which are singletons. Trimming took 5 bases from V and 8 from J, leaving 15 bases between them. CDR1 and CDR2 from the germline V gene are SGHAT and FQNNGV. This CDR3 has 13 residues. This clonotype originated in a man younger than 30 in good health. Some clones in this sample may be carry-over from other donors' samples. This sequence joins TRBV11-2 and TRBJ1-2; perhaps TRBD1 as D (5 bases). The sample was memory CD4+ T cells from PBMCs. Subset here: CD45RA-negative fraction. The CDR3 reads CASSPGWDGGYTF. The CDR3 nucleotides are TGTGCCAGCAGCCCGGGTTGGGACGGAGGCTACACCTTC. Full variable domain (outside the CDR3, taken from reference TRBV11-2 and TRBJ1-2): EAGVAQSPRYKIIEKRQSVAFWCNPISGHATLYWYQQILGQGPKLLIQFQNNGVVDDSQLPKDRFSAERLKGVDSTLKIQPAKLEDSAVYLCASSPGWDGGYTFGSGTRLTVV.